A single sample gave rise to the 23 T cell receptor beta chains below, sequenced in a study of T cell changes during pregnancy in multiple sclerosis. The method was immunoSEQ multiplex PCR; TCRdb's version includes in-frame clones alone and lacks a portion of them. Of approximately 61,000 clones listed, roughly 87% are singletons. This sample comprised peripheral blood, obtained in the first trimester of pregnancy. Receptors originate from a female donor with multiple sclerosis, enrolled in a pregnancy study.

The chain links TRBV7-2 to TRBJ2-3, with 15 nucleotides matching TRBD2. V was clipped by 3 bases and J by 0 bases; unmatched bases: 7. The CDR3 extends over 19 amino acids. Germline CDR1 and CDR2: SGHTA and FQGNSA. In DNA form, the CDR3 reads TGTGCCAGCAGCTTTCCCGGGACTAGCGGGAGGTATAGCACAGATACGCAGTATTTT. The encoded protein is CASSFPGTSGRYSTDTQYF. Supplemented by reference TRBV7-2 and TRBJ2-3, the full variable domain reads GAGVSQSPSNKVTEKGKDVELRCDPISGHTALYWYRQSLGQGLEFLIYFQGNSAPDKSGLPSDRFSAERTGGSVSTLTIQRTQQEDSAVYLCASSFPGTSGRYSTDTQYFGPGTRLTVL.

V and J are TRBV19 and TRBJ1-2; no definite D call. Germline CDR1 LNHDA, CDR2 SQIVND (reference sequence). The CDR3 length is 13 residues. V was clipped by 6 bases and J by 6 bases, with 14 bases between them. This CDR3 reads CASRGSGADGYTF. The CDR3 coding sequence is TGTGCCAGTAGAGGTTCGGGAGCAGATGGCTACACCTTC. Supplemented by reference TRBV19 and TRBJ1-2, the full variable domain reads DGGITQSPKYLFRKEGQNVTLSCEQNLNHDAMYWYRQDPGQGLRLIYYSQIVNDFQKGDIAEGYSVSREKKESFPLTVTSAQKNPTAFYLCASRGSGADGYTFGSGTRLTVV.

V is TRBV4-2 and J is TRBJ2-3; 9 nucleotides line up with TRBD2. Germline V lookup: CDR1 LGHNA, CDR2 YNFKEQ. This CDR3 is built from 16 residues. V lost 3 bases and J lost 3; bases outside the gene matches: 7. DNA of the CDR3: TGTGCCAGCAGCCAGATAGCGGGAGAAGGAACAGATACGCAGTATTTT. The encoded protein is CASSQIAGEGTDTQYF.

The chain combines TRBV6-1 with TRBJ2-5, with TRBD1 matching 7 bases. The J call is doubtful: the DNA matches TRBJ2-7 better. CDR3 length equals 14 residues. Germline-derived CDR1 and CDR2 are MNHNS and SASEGT. This chain's CDR3 is CASSLTGVWNEQYF. The CDR3 nucleotides are TGTGCCAGCAGCCTAACAGGGGTCTGGAACGAGCAGTACTTC.

The V and J genes are TRBV9 and TRBJ2-5, with TRBD2 identical over 8 bases. Trimming removed 4 bases from V and 1 base from J; junction bases left unmatched: 15. Per germline, CDR1 SGDLS and CDR2 YYNGEE. The CDR3 runs 18 residues. The CDR3: CASSPRGAAGATQETQYF. CDR3 sequence (DNA): TGTGCCAGCAGCCCACGTGGGGCAGCGGGAGCGACCCAAGAGACCCAGTACTTC.

This clone was detected a few times. The V call is TRBV18, the J call TRBJ1-1, with D uncertain. The CDR3 is made up of 15 amino acids. CDR1 and CDR2 from the germline V gene are KGHSH and LQKENI. With 4 bases removed from V and 11 bases from J, the gap between germline ends came to 23 bases. The DNA for the CDR3 is TGTGCCAGCTCACTCAGTCTTATCCCCGGTGAGGATGCTTTCTTT. It codes for CASSLSLIPGEDAFF.

The chain combines TRBV7-9 with TRBJ2-1; 14 bases are shared with TRBD2. CDR1 and CDR2 from the germline V gene are SEHNR and FQNEAQ (reference sequence). CDR3 length equals 16 residues. Germline trimming cut 6 bases from V and 9 bases from J; bases unmatched to any gene: 10. The CDR3 sequence is CASRSDGTSGSVEQFF. CDR3 sequence (DNA): TGTGCCAGCAGATCCGACGGGACTAGCGGGAGTGTTGAGCAGTTCTTC.

J is TRBJ1-1 and V is TRBV14, with TRBD1 matching 7 bases. The CDR3 covers 13 residues. The V gene end was trimmed by 4 bases and the J gene end by 4 bases; junction bases not matched to a gene: 3. Looked up from germline, CDR1 is SGHDN and CDR2 is FVKESK. The CDR3 loop is CASSPHRGTEAFF. The CDR3 DNA reads as TGTGCCAGCAGCCCGCACAGGGGCACTGAAGCTTTCTTT.

This clone was found once. Other nucleotide sequences in the sample specify the same CDR3. The chain joins TRBV5-1 to TRBJ1-4, with D unresolved. Germline assignment: CDR1 SGHRS and CDR2 YFSETQ. This CDR3 has 15 amino acids. V lost 2 bases and J lost 0, with 8 bases in between. CDR3 sequence: CASSLDRATNEKLFF. The CDR3 nucleotides are TGCGCCAGCAGCTTAGACCGGGCAACTAATGAAAAACTGTTTTTT.

The chain links TRBV18 to TRBJ2-2; maybe TRBD2 (6 bases). The CDR3 has 13 amino acids. CDR1 is KGHSH, CDR2 LQKENI, per germline. Trimming took off 6 bases at V and 7 bases at J, with 12 bases between the two ends. In DNA, the CDR3 is TGTGCCAGCTCGCCCGGGAGAATCGGGGAGCTGTTTTTT. This translates into CASSPGRIGELFF.

Here the CDR3 DNA reads TGTGCCAGCAGCCAAGTAACAGGCAATCAGCCCCAGCATTTT. Its protein is CASSQVTGNQPQHF. The rearrangement joins TRBV4-2 to TRBJ1-5; D is unclear. Germline V gene sequence: CDR1 LGHNA, CDR2 YNFKEQ. Trimming cost V 1 base and J 2 bases, with 6 bases left between them. This CDR3 contains 14 residues.

This chain joins TRBV7-2 and TRBJ1-4; tentative D call: TRBD1 (5 bases). The CDR3 covers 12 residues. CDR1 is SGHTA, CDR2 FQGNSA, per germline. V lost 2 bases and J 7 bases, leaving 5 bases between the germline ends. In DNA form, the CDR3 reads TGTGCCAGCAGCTTACAGGGTGAAAAACTGTTTTTT. It yields the protein CASSLQGEKLFF.

The V call is TRBV9, the J call TRBJ1-5; 7 bases match TRBD1. Germline CDR1 reads SGDLS; CDR2 reads YYNGEE. Trimming cost V 3 bases and J 5 bases; bases outside gene matches: 5. This CDR3 region has 14 residues. The CDR3: CASSANRGHQPQHF. The CDR3 DNA reads TGTGCCAGCAGCGCTAACAGGGGCCATCAGCCCCAGCATTTT.

This clone was detected only a few times. The chain is built from TRBV25-1 and TRBJ2-2; D perhaps matches TRBD2 (5 bases). Germline V gene sequence: CDR1 MGHDK, CDR2 SYGVNS. This CDR3 region has 15 residues. V dropped 1 base and J dropped 8 bases, with 14 bases sitting between them. CDR3 nucleotides: TGTGCCAGCAGTGAATTTTCGTGGGGAGCAGGGGAGCTGTTTTTT. Residues: CASSEFSWGAGELFF.

This chain joins TRBV6-6 and TRBJ2-2; 7 nucleotides agree with TRBD2. Unmatched junction bases numbered 7, after V lost 6 bases and J lost 6 bases. The V gene's germline CDR1 is MNHNY and CDR2 SVGAGI (reference sequence). CDR3 length: 14 residues. CDR3 protein: CASRSIGGAGELFF. The CDR3 DNA is TGTGCCAGCAGGTCTATTGGGGGGGCCGGGGAGCTGTTTTTT.

The chain joins TRBV7-8 to TRBJ2-1; maybe TRBD2 (6 bases). V was shortened by 5 bases and J by 1 base, with 15 bases between the two germline ends. CDR3 size: 16 residues. The V gene's germline CDR1 is SGHVS and CDR2 FQNEAQ. The chain's CDR3 is CASSTLRGRSYNEQFF. CDR3 sequence (DNA): TGTGCCAGCAGCACCTTGCGGGGCAGGTCCTACAATGAGCAGTTCTTC.

The chain links TRBV6-5 to TRBJ2-3; tentatively, D is TRBD2 (5 bases). This CDR3 is 15 amino acids long. Looked up from germline, CDR1 is MNHEY and CDR2 is SVGAGI. Trimming removed 0 bases at V and 3 bases at J, with 10 bases between. CDR3 residues: CASSYSILATDTQYF. CDR3 DNA sequence: TGTGCCAGCAGTTACTCGATCCTAGCAACAGATACGCAGTATTTT.

A word on this clone: The same CDR3 is also encoded by other DNA sequences in this sample. The gene calls are TRBV5-1 and TRBJ1-4; 7 bases fit TRBD1. This CDR3 has 14 residues. Germline V gene sequence: CDR1 SGHRS, CDR2 YFSETQ. The ends lost 4 bases at V and 3 bases at J; junction bases unmatched: 3. For the CDR3, the DNA is TGCGCCAGCAGCCCGGGGACAGCTAATGAAAAACTGTTTTTT. Translation: CASSPGTANEKLFF.

CDR3 sequence reads: CASSDRQGTNIQYF. CDR3 sequence (DNA): TGTGCCAGCAGTGACCGACAGGGGACAAACATTCAGTACTTC. This sequence joins TRBV27 and TRBJ2-4; 8 positions match TRBD1. Looked up from germline, CDR1 is MNHEY and CDR2 is SMNVEV (reference sequence). Losses at the gene ends were 5 bases for V and 6 bases for J; bases not matched to a gene: 6. The CDR3 covers 14 residues.

The chain couples TRBV10-2 to TRBJ2-1; TRBD2 matches 10 bases. This CDR3 has 16 residues. Germline values: CDR1 WSHSY, CDR2 SAAADI. Trimming at V came to 4 bases and at J to 2 bases, leaving 5 bases not matched to a gene. CDR3 sequence reads: CASSASGSSPYNEQFF. The CDR3 DNA follows: TGCGCCAGCAGTGCTAGCGGGAGTTCCCCCTACAATGAGCAGTTCTTC.

This clone was seen a few times. The rearrangement joins TRBV2 to TRBJ1-2, with D maybe TRBD1 (6 bases). This CDR3 is built from 14 residues. The germline V and J ends were trimmed by 7 bases and 4 bases, with 16 bases remaining between them. Germline CDR1 is SNHLY and CDR2 is FYNNEI. The CDR3 loop reads CASTLYRDIYGYTF. The CDR3 DNA sequence: TGTGCCAGCACCCTATACAGGGACATCTATGGCTACACCTTC. The variable domain in full, completed from reference TRBV2 and TRBJ1-2, reads EPEVTQTPSHQVTQMGQEVILRCVPISNHLYFYWYRQILGQKVEFLVSFYNNEISEKSEIFDDQFSVERPDGSNFTLKIRSTKLEDSAMYFCASTLYRDIYGYTFGSGTRLTVV.

The V gene is TRBV2, the J gene TRBJ1-1; D unresolved. V gave up 6 bases and J gave up 5 bases, with 13 bases separating them. From germline, CDR1 is SNHLY and CDR2 FYNNEI. The CDR3 totals 13 residues. The CDR3, as DNA: TGTGCCAGCAGCGCGGACTCGAAAACTGAAGCTTTCTTT. Protein product: CASSADSKTEAFF.

This clone appeared once. V and J are TRBV27 and TRBJ2-7, with 7 bases that match TRBD2. CDR1 and CDR2 from the germline V gene are MNHEY and SMNVEV (reference sequence). The CDR3 runs 15 residues. V gave up 4 bases and J gave up 0 bases; unmatched junction bases: 6. The CDR3 is CASSSPSGSSYEQYF. The CDR3 DNA follows: TGTGCCAGCAGTTCCCCTAGCGGAAGCTCCTACGAGCAGTACTTC.